These T cell receptor beta chains were read from a single sample in a study of T cells after posttransplantation cyclophosphamide. Assay used: immunoSEQ multiplex PCR; TCRdb lists only in-frame clones, some missing. The data show some 53,000 clones, about 82% seen once. Sequencing input: PBMCs. The receptors originated from a man under 40 with a blood cancer, CMV-positive, and with a related stem cell donor. Both conserved end residues are part of each CDR3. A D gene is named only where the DNA matches it firmly. The listing skips clone size in some rows; elsewhere it reads once, few, many or a size class.

v_gene: TRBV7-2
abundance: -
j_gene: TRBJ1-1
d_gene: -
CDR3aa: CASSQGRNTEAFF
CDR3nt: TGTGCCAGCAGCCAAGGGAGGAACACTGAAGCTTTCTTT

v_gene: TRBV7-2
abundance: -
j_gene: TRBJ2-2
d_gene: -
CDR3aa: CASSLEGHLTGELFF
CDR3nt: TGTGCCAGCAGCTTAGAGGGACACCTTACCGGGGAGCTGTTTTTT

v_gene: TRBV7-9
abundance: -
j_gene: TRBJ2-2
d_gene: -
CDR3aa: CASSLVAVNTGELFF
CDR3nt: TGTGCCAGCAGCTTAGTAGCGGTTAACACCGGGGAGCTGTTTTTT

v_gene: TRBV4-2
abundance: once
j_gene: TRBJ1-5
d_gene: -
CDR3aa: CASSQDRAPNQPQHF
CDR3nt: TGTGCCAGCAGCCAAGACAGGGCACCCAATCAGCCCCAGCATTTT

v_gene: TRBV25-1
abundance: -
j_gene: TRBJ2-1
d_gene: -
CDR3aa: CASSEYGPYNEQFF
CDR3nt: TGTGCCAGCAGTGAATATGGGCCTTACAATGAGCAGTTCTTC

v_gene: TRBV18
abundance: -
j_gene: TRBJ2-3
d_gene: -
CDR3aa: CASSQVRMETDTQYF
CDR3nt: TGTGCCAGCTCACAAGTGAGGATGGAGACAGATACGCAGTATTTT

v_gene: TRBV5-5
abundance: -
j_gene: TRBJ1-1
d_gene: TRBD1
CDR3aa: CASSFDRGEAFF
CDR3nt: TGTGCCAGCAGCTTCGACAGGGGTGAAGCTTTCTTT

v_gene: TRBV28
abundance: -
j_gene: TRBJ2-4
d_gene: TRBD1
CDR3aa: CASSPGTEAKNIQYF
CDR3nt: TGTGCCAGCAGTCCCGGGACAGAAGCCAAAAACATTCAGTACTTC

v_gene: TRBV2
abundance: -
j_gene: TRBJ1-1
d_gene: -
CDR3aa: CASSERGKEWNTEAFF
CDR3nt: TGTGCCAGCAGTGAAAGGGGTAAGGAGTGGAACACTGAAGCTTTCTTT

v_gene: TRBV7-2
abundance: once
j_gene: TRBJ2-1
d_gene: TRBD2
CDR3aa: CASSGRGGSSNEQFF
CDR3nt: TGTGCCAGCAGCGGACGTGGCGGGAGTTCCAATGAGCAGTTCTTC

v_gene: TRBV7-8
abundance: -
j_gene: TRBJ1-4
d_gene: -
CDR3aa: CASSLAVLQATGEKLFF
CDR3nt: TGTGCCAGCAGCTTAGCAGTCTTACAGGCAACTGGGGAAAAACTGTTTTTT

v_gene: TRBV5-8
abundance: -
j_gene: TRBJ1-5
d_gene: -
CDR3aa: CASSLMEGPGVPQPQHF
CDR3nt: TGTGCCAGCAGCTTGATGGAAGGGCCAGGGGTCCCCCAGCCCCAGCATTTT

v_gene: TRBV25-1
abundance: -
j_gene: TRBJ2-1
d_gene: TRBD1
CDR3aa: CASSSGTGSFEQFF
CDR3nt: TGTGCCAGCTCGTCCGGGACAGGGAGTTTTGAGCAGTTCTTC

v_gene: TRBV11-2
abundance: -
j_gene: TRBJ1-4
d_gene: TRBD1
CDR3aa: CASSLDAGGNEKLFF
CDR3nt: TGTGCCAGCAGCTTAGATGCAGGGGGAAATGAAAAACTGTTTTTT

v_gene: TRBV28
abundance: -
j_gene: TRBJ1-5
d_gene: -
CDR3aa: CASNPFRGISNQPQHF
CDR3nt: TGTGCCAGCAATCCCTTTAGAGGAATTAGCAATCAGCCCCAGCATTTT

v_gene: TRBV9
abundance: -
j_gene: TRBJ2-7
d_gene: TRBD2
CDR3aa: CASTPGGGVINEQYF
CDR3nt: TGTGCCAGCACCCCGGGGGGAGGGGTGATCAACGAGCAGTACTTC

v_gene: TRBV5-4
abundance: -
j_gene: TRBJ1-5
d_gene: -
CDR3aa: CASSSAPSSNQPQHF
CDR3nt: TGTGCCAGCAGCTCCGCCCCCAGTAGCAATCAGCCCCAGCATTTT

v_gene: TRBV4-2
abundance: -
j_gene: TRBJ2-1
d_gene: TRBD2
CDR3aa: CASTAAGAQYNEQFF
CDR3nt: TGTGCCAGCACGGCAGCGGGAGCTCAGTACAATGAGCAGTTCTTC

v_gene: TRBV11-3
abundance: -
j_gene: TRBJ2-5
d_gene: TRBD2
CDR3aa: CASSATGLAGNQETQYF
CDR3nt: TGTGCCAGCAGCGCAACGGGACTAGCGGGGAACCAAGAGACCCAGTACTTC

v_gene: TRBV30
abundance: -
j_gene: TRBJ1-6
d_gene: TRBD1
CDR3aa: CAWSEDRVSPLHF
CDR3nt: TGTGCCTGGAGCGAGGACAGGGTTTCACCCCTCCACTTT

v_gene: TRBV15
abundance: -
j_gene: TRBJ2-1
d_gene: -
CDR3aa: CATSRVRDRDNEQFF
CDR3nt: TGTGCCACCAGCAGAGTGCGAGACAGAGACAATGAGCAGTTCTTC

v_gene: TRBV18
abundance: -
j_gene: TRBJ2-1
d_gene: TRBD2
CDR3aa: CASSKGTSGGYNEQFF
CDR3nt: TGTGCCAGCTCAAAGGGCACTAGCGGGGGATACAATGAGCAGTTCTTC

v_gene: TRBV6-5
abundance: -
j_gene: TRBJ2-2
d_gene: TRBD1
CDR3aa: CASSPDRSFTGELFF
CDR3nt: TGTGCCAGCAGTCCGGACAGGTCGTTCACCGGGGAGCTGTTTTTT

v_gene: TRBV5-4
abundance: -
j_gene: TRBJ2-1
d_gene: -
CDR3aa: CASSPPGNEQFF
CDR3nt: TGTGCCAGCAGCCCTCCAGGAAATGAGCAGTTCTTC

v_gene: TRBV7-9
abundance: -
j_gene: TRBJ2-3
d_gene: TRBD2
CDR3aa: CASSFLASGRTDTQYF
CDR3nt: TGTGCCAGCAGCTTCCTGGCTAGCGGGAGGACAGATACGCAGTATTTT

v_gene: TRBV7-9
abundance: -
j_gene: TRBJ2-1
d_gene: -
CDR3aa: CASSSTGIPAQFF
CDR3nt: TGTGCCAGCAGCTCCACCGGGATCCCGGCGCAGTTCTTC